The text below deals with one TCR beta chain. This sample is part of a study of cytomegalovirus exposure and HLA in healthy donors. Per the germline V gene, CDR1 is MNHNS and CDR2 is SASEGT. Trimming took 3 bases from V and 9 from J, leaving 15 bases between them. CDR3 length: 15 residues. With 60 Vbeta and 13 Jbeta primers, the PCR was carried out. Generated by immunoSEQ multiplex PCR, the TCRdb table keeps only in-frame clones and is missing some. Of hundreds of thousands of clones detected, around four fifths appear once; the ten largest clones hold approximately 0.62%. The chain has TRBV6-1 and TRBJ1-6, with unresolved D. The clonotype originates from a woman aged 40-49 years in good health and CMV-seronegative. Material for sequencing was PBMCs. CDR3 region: CASSDPGGMISPLHF. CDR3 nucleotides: TGTGCCAGCAGTGACCCAGGTGGAATGATTTCACCCCTCCACTTT.